A single T cell receptor (beta chain) is shown here with its context. Its specificity is unknown. The data stem from a study of cytomegalovirus exposure and HLA in healthy donors. Study-wide findings and caveats: Under in vitro conditions, three CMV-associated chains were confirmed as specific for CMV antigens. Previous analysis showed most TCR beta V segments were productive about 90% or about 30% of the time. HLA alleles were associated with 15,000 to 20,000 TCR beta sequences in a later analysis at 0.05 false discovery rate. An Asian-associated ancestry cluster reportedly showed fewer N-insertions than the roughly 600-donor mean in a later analysis.

Primers: 60 Vbeta forward and 13 Jbeta reverse. Clones were sequenced by immunoSEQ multiplex PCR, and TCRdb holds only the in-frame ones, with some missing. Altogether over 90,000 clones are present, approximately 79% being singletons, with the ten largest covering around 19%. The receptor comes from an older woman in good health and CMV-seropositive. Sequencing input: PBMCs.

The CDR3 loop reads CASSFNSGRAFINEQFF. The CDR3 nucleotides are TGTGCCAGCAGCTTCAATAGCGGGAGGGCTTTTATCAATGAGCAGTTCTTC. The V and J genes are TRBV9 and TRBJ2-1, with TRBD2 matching over 11 bases. With V trimmed by 4 bases and J by 6 bases, 12 bases remained unmatched. In germline, CDR1 is SGDLS, CDR2 YYNGEE. The CDR3 totals 17 residues.